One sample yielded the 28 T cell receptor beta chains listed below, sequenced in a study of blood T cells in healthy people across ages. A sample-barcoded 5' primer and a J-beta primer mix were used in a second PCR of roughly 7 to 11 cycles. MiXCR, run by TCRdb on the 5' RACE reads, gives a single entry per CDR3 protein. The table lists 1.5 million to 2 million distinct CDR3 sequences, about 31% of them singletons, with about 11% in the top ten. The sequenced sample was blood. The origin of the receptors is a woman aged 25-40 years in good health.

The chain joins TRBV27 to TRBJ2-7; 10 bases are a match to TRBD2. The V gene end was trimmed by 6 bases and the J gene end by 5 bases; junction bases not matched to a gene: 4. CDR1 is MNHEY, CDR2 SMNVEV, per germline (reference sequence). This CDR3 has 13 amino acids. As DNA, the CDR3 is TGTGCCAGCAGACTAGCGGGACAAGACGAGCAGTACTTC. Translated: CASRLAGQDEQYF.

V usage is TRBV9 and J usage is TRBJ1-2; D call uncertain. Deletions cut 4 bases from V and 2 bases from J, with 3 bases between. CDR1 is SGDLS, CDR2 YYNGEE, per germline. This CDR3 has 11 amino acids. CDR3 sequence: CASSINYGYTF. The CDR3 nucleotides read TGTGCCAGCAGCATAAACTATGGCTACACCTTC.

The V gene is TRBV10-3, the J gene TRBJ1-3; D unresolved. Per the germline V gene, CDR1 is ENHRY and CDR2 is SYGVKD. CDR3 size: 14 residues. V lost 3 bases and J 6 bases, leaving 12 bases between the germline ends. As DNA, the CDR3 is TGTGCCATCAGTGACTCCGAGGGAGCAAACACCATATATTTT. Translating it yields CAISDSEGANTIYF.

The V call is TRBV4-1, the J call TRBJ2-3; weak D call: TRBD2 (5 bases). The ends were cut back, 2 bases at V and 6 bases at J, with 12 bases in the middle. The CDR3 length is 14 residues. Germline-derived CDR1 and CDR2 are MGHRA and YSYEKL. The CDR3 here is CASSQPPRGDTQYF. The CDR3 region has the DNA TGCGCCAGCAGCCAACCCCCTAGAGGGGATACGCAGTATTTT.

CDR3 amino acids: CASRPQVNTEAFF. The CDR3 DNA reads TGTGCCAGCAGGCCGCAGGTGAACACTGAAGCTTTCTTT. The rearrangement uses TRBV6-6 and TRBJ1-1; D ambiguous. The V gene lost 6 bases and the J gene lost 0 bases, with 8 bases spanning the gap. The CDR3 extends over 13 amino acids. Germline V gene lookup returns CDR1 MNHNY and CDR2 SVGAGI (reference sequence).

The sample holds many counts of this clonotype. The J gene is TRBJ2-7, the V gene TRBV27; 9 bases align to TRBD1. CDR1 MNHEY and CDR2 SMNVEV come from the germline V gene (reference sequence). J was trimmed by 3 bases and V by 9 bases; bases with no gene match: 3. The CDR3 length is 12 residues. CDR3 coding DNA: TGTGCCAGTCGGACAGGGGACTACGAGCAGTACTTC. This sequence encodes CASRTGDYEQYF.

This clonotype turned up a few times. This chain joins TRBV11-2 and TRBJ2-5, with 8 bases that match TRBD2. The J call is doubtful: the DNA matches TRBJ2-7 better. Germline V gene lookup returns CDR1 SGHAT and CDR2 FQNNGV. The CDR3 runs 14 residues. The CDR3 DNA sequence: TGTGCCAGCAGCTTCGCGGGGGGTAACTACGAGCAGTACTTC. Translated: CASSFAGGNYEQYF.

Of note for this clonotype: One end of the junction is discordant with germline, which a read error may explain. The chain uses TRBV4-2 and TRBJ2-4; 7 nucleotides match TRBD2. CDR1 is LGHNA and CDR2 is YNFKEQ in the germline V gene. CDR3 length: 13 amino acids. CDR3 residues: CVSSQVAGREQYF. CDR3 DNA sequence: TGTGTCAGCAGCCAAGTAGCAGGGCGGGAGCAGTACTTC.

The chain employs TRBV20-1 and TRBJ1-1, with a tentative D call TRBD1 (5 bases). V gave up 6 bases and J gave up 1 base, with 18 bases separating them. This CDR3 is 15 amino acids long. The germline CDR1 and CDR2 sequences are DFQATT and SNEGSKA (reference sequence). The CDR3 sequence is CSAPRWDLPNTEAFF. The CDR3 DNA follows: TGCAGTGCACCTCGATGGGACCTCCCGAACACTGAAGCTTTCTTT.

CDR3 sequence reads: CASSGPTGGRTNYGYTF. The DNA of the CDR3 is TGTGCCAGCAGCGGACCGACGGGGGGAAGGACTAACTATGGCTACACCTTC. The chain joins TRBV9 to TRBJ1-2; D is perhaps TRBD1 (5 bases). In germline, CDR1 is SGDLS, CDR2 YYNGEE. V was shortened by 3 bases and J by 0 bases, with 18 bases between the two germline ends. The CDR3 is 17 residues long. The whole variable domain, remainder taken from reference TRBV9 and TRBJ1-2, is DSGVTQTPKHLITATGQRVTLRCSPRSGDLSVYWYQQSLDQGLQFLIQYYNGEERAKGNILERFSAQQFPDLHSELNLSSLELGDSALYFCASSGPTGGRTNYGYTFGSGTRLTVV.

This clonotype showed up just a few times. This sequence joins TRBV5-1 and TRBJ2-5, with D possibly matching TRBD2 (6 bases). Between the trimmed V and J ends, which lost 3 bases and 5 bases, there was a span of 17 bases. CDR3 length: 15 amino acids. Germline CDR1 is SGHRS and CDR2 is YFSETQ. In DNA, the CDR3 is TGCGCCAGCAGCTCCGCCCGACTAGGCGGGGAGACCCAGTACTTC. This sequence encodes CASSSARLGGETQYF.

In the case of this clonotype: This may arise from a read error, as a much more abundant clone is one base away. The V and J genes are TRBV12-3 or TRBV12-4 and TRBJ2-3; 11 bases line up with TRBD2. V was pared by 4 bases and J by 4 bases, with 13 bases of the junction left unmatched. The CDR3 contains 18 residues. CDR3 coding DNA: TGTGCCAGCAGTTCAAGACTAGCGGGGAGCCGCGGTGCAGATACGCAGTATTTT. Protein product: CASSSRLAGSRGADTQYF.

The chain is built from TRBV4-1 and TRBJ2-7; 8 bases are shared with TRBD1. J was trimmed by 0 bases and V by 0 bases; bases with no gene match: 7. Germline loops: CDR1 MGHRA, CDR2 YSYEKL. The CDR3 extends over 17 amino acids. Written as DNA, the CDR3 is TGCGCCAGCAGCCAAGATCCGGACAGGGCCTCCTCCTACGAGCAGTACTTC. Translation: CASSQDPDRASSYEQYF.

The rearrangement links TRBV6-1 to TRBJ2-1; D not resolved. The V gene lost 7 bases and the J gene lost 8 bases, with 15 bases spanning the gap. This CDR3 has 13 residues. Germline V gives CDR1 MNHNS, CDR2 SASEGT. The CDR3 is CASMGMASDEQFF. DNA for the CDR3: TGTGCCAGCATGGGGATGGCCTCGGATGAGCAGTTCTTC.

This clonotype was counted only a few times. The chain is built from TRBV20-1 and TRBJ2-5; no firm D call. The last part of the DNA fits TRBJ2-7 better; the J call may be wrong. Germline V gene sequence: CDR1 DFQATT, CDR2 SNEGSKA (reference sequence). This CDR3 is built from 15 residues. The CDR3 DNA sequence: TGCAGTGCTAGAGATTCTAAGGGCCCCGGGTTCGAGCAGTACTTC. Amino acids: CSARDSKGPGFEQYF.

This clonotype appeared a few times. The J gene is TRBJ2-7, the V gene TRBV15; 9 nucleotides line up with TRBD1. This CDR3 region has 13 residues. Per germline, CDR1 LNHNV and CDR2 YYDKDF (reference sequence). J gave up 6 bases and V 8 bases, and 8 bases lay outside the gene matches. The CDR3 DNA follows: TGTGCCACCGGCCGGGACAGGGTGTCCGAGCAGTACTTC. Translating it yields CATGRDRVSEQYF.

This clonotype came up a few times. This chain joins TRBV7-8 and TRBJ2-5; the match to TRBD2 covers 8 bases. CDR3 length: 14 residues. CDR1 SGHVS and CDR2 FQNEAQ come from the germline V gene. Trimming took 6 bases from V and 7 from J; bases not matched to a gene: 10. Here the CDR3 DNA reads TGTGCCAGCAGTCCCGGGACTAGTCGAGGGACCCAGTACTTC. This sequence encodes CASSPGTSRGTQYF.

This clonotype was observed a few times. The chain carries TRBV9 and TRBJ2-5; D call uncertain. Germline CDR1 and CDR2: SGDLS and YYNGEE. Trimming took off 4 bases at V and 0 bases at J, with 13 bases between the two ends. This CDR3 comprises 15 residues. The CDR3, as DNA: TGTGCCAGCAGCTCCCAGTCTGGGGACCAAGAGACCCAGTACTTC. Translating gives CASSSQSGDQETQYF.

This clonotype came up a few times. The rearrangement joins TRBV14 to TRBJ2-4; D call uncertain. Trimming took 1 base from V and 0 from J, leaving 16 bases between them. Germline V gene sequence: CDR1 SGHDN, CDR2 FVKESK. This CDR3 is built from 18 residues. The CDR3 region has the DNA TGTGCCAGCAGCCAAGCAGGTCCCGAGACGGGAGCCAAAAACATTCAGTACTTC. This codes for CASSQAGPETGAKNIQYF.

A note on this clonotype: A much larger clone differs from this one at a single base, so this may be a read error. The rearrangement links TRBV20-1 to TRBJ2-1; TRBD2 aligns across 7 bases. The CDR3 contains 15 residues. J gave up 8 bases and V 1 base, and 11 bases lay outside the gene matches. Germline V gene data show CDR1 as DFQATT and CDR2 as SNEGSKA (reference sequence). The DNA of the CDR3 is TGCAGTGCTAGAGCTTCTGGCGGGGGACCCTATGAGCAGTTCTTC. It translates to CSARASGGGPYEQFF.

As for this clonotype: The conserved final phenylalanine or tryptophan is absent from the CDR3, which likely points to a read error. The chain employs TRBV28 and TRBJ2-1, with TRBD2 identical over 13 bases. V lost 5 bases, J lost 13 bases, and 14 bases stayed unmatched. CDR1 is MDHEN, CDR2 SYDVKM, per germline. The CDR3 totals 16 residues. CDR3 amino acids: CASSTSGTSGARIQFV. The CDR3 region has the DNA TGTGCCAGCAGTACCAGTGGGACTAGCGGGGCCCGTATACAGTTCGTC.

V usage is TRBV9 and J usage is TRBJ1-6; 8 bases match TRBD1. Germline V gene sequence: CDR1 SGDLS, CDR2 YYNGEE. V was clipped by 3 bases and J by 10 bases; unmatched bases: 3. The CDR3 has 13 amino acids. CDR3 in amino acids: CASSEDRESPLHF. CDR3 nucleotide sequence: TGTGCCAGCAGCGAGGACAGGGAGTCACCCCTCCACTTT.

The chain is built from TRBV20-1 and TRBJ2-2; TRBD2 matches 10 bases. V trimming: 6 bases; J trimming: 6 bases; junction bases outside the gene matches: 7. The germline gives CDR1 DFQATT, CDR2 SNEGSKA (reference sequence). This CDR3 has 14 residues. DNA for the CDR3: TGCAGTGCCCGTACACTAGCGGGACCCGGGGAGCTGTTTTTT. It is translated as CSARTLAGPGELFF.

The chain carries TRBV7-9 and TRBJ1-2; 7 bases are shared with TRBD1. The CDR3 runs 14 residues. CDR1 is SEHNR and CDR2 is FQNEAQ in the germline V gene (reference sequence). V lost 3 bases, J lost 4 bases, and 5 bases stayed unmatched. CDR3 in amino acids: CASSFRGEGYGYTF. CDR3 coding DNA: TGTGCCAGCAGCTTCAGGGGGGAAGGCTATGGCTACACCTTC.

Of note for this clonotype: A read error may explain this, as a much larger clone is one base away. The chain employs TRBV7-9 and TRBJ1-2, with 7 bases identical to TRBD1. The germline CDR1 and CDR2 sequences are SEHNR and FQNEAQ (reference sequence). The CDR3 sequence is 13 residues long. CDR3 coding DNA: TGTGCCAGCAGCCGGACAGGCCAAAGTGGCTGCACCTTC. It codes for CASSRTGQSGCTF.

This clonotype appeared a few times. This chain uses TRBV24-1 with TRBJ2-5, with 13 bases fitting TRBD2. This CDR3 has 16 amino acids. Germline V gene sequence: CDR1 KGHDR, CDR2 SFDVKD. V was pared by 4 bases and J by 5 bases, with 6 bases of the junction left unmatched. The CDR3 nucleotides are TGTGCCACCAGTGAGTCGGGACTAGCGGGAAGGGAGACCCAGTACTTC. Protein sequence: CATSESGLAGRETQYF.

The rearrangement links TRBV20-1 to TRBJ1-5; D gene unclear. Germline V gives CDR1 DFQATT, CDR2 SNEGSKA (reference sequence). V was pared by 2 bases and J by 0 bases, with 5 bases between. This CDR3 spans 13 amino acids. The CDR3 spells CSARWVSNQPQHF. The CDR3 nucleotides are TGCAGTGCTAGATGGGTTAGCAATCAGCCCCAGCATTTT.

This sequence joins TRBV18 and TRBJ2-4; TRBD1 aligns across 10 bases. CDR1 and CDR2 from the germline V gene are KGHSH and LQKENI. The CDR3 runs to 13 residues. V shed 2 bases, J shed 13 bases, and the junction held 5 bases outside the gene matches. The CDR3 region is CASSPDDRGLQYF. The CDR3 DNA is TGTGCCAGCTCACCAGATGACAGGGGGCTGCAGTACTTC.